This T cell receptor beta chain was observed in a study of T-cell reconstitution after alpha-beta-depleted transplantation in children. About this clonotype: A clone one base away is much larger, so this may be a read error.

This CDR3 is 14 amino acids long. Germline CDR1 and CDR2: DFQATT and SNEGSKA (reference sequence). A library of TCRbeta sequences, prepared with unique molecular identifiers, was generated. TCRdb analysed the PCR reads with MiXCR anew, one entry per CDR3 protein. The sample holds a few hundred thousand distinct CDR3 sequences; roughly a tenth are singletons and the top ten take approximately 7.6%. The input for sequencing was PBMCs, taken before TCRalphabeta/CD19-depleted stem cell transplant. This clonotype originated in a boy under three years old with acute myeloid leukemia, due to receive a stem cell transplant. The V call is TRBV20-1, the J call TRBJ2-2, with 8 positions matching TRBD1. Written as DNA, the CDR3 is TGCAGTGCCCCCTCGACAGGGGTAACCGGGGAGCTGCTTTTT. Protein product: CSAPSTGVTGELLF.